Listed below are T cell receptor beta chains from one sample, sequenced in a study of T cell repertoires in cytomegalovirus infection. TCRdb reanalysed the reads using MiXCR and keeps one entry per CDR3 protein. The sample carries a few hundred thousand distinct CDR3 sequences, around a quarter recorded once. The sequencing input was PBMCs. The receptors come from a human donor in good health (CMV status not recorded). Some clones in this sample may be carry-over from other donors' samples. Both conserved end residues are part of each CDR3. The D gene is left open where the match is weak. Not all rows give a size; the values are once, few, many and, for expanded clones, a class.

v_gene	abundance	d_gene	j_gene	CDR3aa	CDR3nt
TRBV12-3/TRBV12-4	-	TRBD2	TRBJ2-2	CASSFRLAGASGELFF	TGTGCCAGCAGTTTCCGACTAGCGGGAGCAAGCGGGGAGCTGTTTTTT
TRBV20-1	once	-	TRBJ2-5	CSARATGFWETQYF	TGCAGTGCTAGGGCTACAGGGTTTTGGGAGACCCAGTACTTC
TRBV7-2	-	TRBD1	TRBJ1-2	CASSGGTGGLGYTF	TGTGCCAGCAGCGGAGGGACAGGGGGCTTGGGCTACACCTTC
TRBV12-3/TRBV12-4	many	-	TRBJ1-6	CASRQQPSGSGSPLHF	TGTGCCAGCAGACAACAGCCCTCAGGTAGCGGCTCACCCCTCCACTTT
TRBV27	-	TRBD1	TRBJ1-1	CASSFRQGGEAFF	TGTGCCAGCAGTTTCCGACAGGGGGGGGAAGCTTTCTTT
TRBV7-9	few	-	TRBJ1-1	CASSLGVKAEEAFF	TGTGCCAGCAGCTTAGGGGTGAAAGCCGAGGAAGCTTTCTTT
TRBV7-2	many	-	TRBJ2-1	CASMFGERRRNEQFF	TGTGCCAGCATGTTTGGGGAGCGAAGGAGGAATGAGCAGTTCTTC
TRBV27	few	-	TRBJ1-5	CASRSTGHNQPQHF	TGTGCCAGCAGGTCGACAGGACACAATCAGCCCCAGCATTTT
TRBV7-3	-	-	TRBJ1-1	CASSNREQGEAFF	TGTGCCAGCAGCAATCGAGAACAAGGTGAAGCTTTCTTT
TRBV24-1	-	-	TRBJ1-2	CATSDSGSYGYTF	TGTGCCACCAGTGATTCCGGGAGCTATGGCTACACCTTC
TRBV6-1	-	-	TRBJ1-3	CASEHGNTIYF	TGTGCCAGCGAACATGGAAACACCATATATTTT
TRBV14	-	-	TRBJ2-5	CASSQPRALKETQYF	TGTGCCAGCAGCCAACCGCGGGCCCTGAAAGAGACCCAGTACTTC
TRBV5-1	-	TRBD1	TRBJ1-1	CASSADRTGADTEAFF	TGCGCCAGCAGCGCGGACCGGACAGGGGCGGACACTGAAGCTTTCTTT
TRBV7-4	once	-	TRBJ1-1	CASSGVGMNTEAFF	TGTGCCAGCAGCGGGGTCGGGATGAACACTGAAGCTTTCTTT
TRBV6-1	few	-	TRBJ2-5	CASSEGYPLVETQYF	TGTGCCAGCAGTGAAGGCTATCCCCTGGTGGAGACCCAGTACTTC
TRBV5-1	few	-	TRBJ2-7	CASSPRDSPKSYEQYF	TGCGCCAGCAGCCCGCGTGACAGTCCCAAATCCTACGAGCAGTACTTC
TRBV7-6	few	TRBD2	TRBJ2-1	CASSFGYGTSGKGSYNEQFF	TGTGCCAGCAGCTTTGGATATGGGACTAGCGGCAAGGGTTCCTACAATGAGCAGTTCTTC
TRBV11-3	few	-	TRBJ2-1	CASSLPGLHNEQFF	TGTGCCAGCAGCCTCCCAGGACTCCACAATGAGCAGTTCTTC
TRBV12-3/TRBV12-4	few	TRBD1	TRBJ1-1	CASSEQGPAEAFF	TGTGCCAGCAGTGAACAGGGGCCGGCTGAAGCTTTCTTT
TRBV7-2	many	TRBD2	TRBJ2-3	CASSSYASGNTQYF	TGTGCCAGCAGCTCATACGCTAGCGGGAATACGCAGTATTTT
TRBV12-3/TRBV12-4	-	-	TRBJ2-1	CASSLTRRAYNEQFF	TGTGCCAGCAGTTTAACTCGGCGTGCCTACAATGAGCAGTTCTTC
TRBV3-1	-	-	TRBJ1-2	CASSRRASQHYGYTF	TGTGCCAGCAGCCGCCGGGCGTCACAGCACTATGGCTACACCTTC
TRBV6-2/TRBV6-3	few	-	TRBJ1-1	CASTQHQNTEAFF	TGTGCCAGCACTCAACACCAGAACACTGAAGCTTTCTTT
TRBV27	-	TRBD1	TRBJ1-2	CASSFRRDSGGYTF	TGTGCCAGCAGTTTCCGCCGGGACAGCGGCGGCTACACCTTC
TRBV15	-	-	TRBJ1-5	CATSRVRGDQPQHF	TGTGCCACCAGCAGAGTTCGAGGTGATCAGCCCCAGCATTTT
TRBV4-3	-	-	TRBJ2-2	CASSPTQGTGELFF	TGCGCCAGCAGCCCCACACAGGGCACCGGGGAGCTGTTTTTT
TRBV7-2	many	TRBD1	TRBJ1-2	CASSSGQGYGYTF	TGTGCCAGCAGCTCGGGACAGGGTTATGGCTACACCTTC
TRBV28	-	TRBD1	TRBJ2-7	CASSGTEYYYEQYF	TGTGCCAGCAGCGGGACAGAGTACTACTACGAGCAGTACTTC
TRBV25-1	few	TRBD1	TRBJ2-5	CASRMTGGRETQYF	TGTGCCAGCAGGATGACAGGGGGCCGAGAGACCCAGTACTTC
TRBV10-3	few	TRBD2	TRBJ2-7	CAIGSKTSGPSYEQYF	TGTGCCATCGGGTCTAAGACTAGCGGGCCCTCCTACGAGCAGTACTTC
TRBV7-9	-	-	TRBJ2-2	CASSPTYPSLGTGELFF	TGTGCCAGCAGCCCGACTTACCCTAGCTTGGGTACCGGGGAGCTGTTTTTT
TRBV7-2	many	-	TRBJ1-4	CASSLQGGRTNEKLFF	TGTGCCAGCAGCTTACAGGGAGGTAGAACTAATGAAAAACTGTTTTTT
TRBV7-4	-	TRBD1	TRBJ2-1	CAAPGTGAYNEQFF	TGTGCCGCCCCCGGGACAGGGGCCTACAATGAGCAGTTCTTC
TRBV11-3	-	TRBD1	TRBJ2-5	CASSASDRAVETQYF	TGTGCCAGCAGCGCATCGGACAGGGCGGTAGAGACCCAGTACTTC
TRBV6-2/TRBV6-3	-	-	TRBJ1-1	CASSYLRAVTEAFF	TGTGCCAGCAGTTACCTCAGGGCGGTGACTGAAGCTTTCTTT
TRBV11-2	few	-	TRBJ2-2	CASSPHGELFF	TGTGCCAGCAGCCCTCACGGGGAGCTGTTTTTT
TRBV27	many	-	TRBJ2-6	CASSPQGSGANVLTF	TGTGCCAGCAGTCCACAGGGAAGTGGGGCCAACGTCCTGACTTTC
TRBV24-1	few	-	TRBJ2-3	CATSDSSLTKLTDTQYF	TGTGCCACCAGTGATTCCTCACTAACGAAGCTTACAGATACGCAGTATTTT
TRBV12-3/TRBV12-4	few	TRBD1	TRBJ1-1	CASSPGTGRINTEAFF	TGTGCCAGCAGCCCCGGGACAGGGAGGATTAACACTGAAGCTTTCTTT
TRBV27	-	TRBD2	TRBJ2-7	CASSAPQSSGSYEQYF	TGTGCCAGCAGTGCCCCTCAAAGTAGCGGGAGCTACGAGCAGTACTTC
TRBV29-1	-	TRBD2	TRBJ2-3	CSVDGTIPSTDTQYF	TGCAGCGTTGACGGGACTATCCCTAGCACAGATACGCAGTATTTT
TRBV7-8	many	-	TRBJ1-5	CASSSTDPNQPQHF	TGTGCCAGCAGCTCGACAGACCCTAATCAGCCCCAGCATTTT
TRBV12-3/TRBV12-4	few	TRBD1	TRBJ2-5	CASSLTIGQGENQETQYF	TGTGCCAGCAGTCTAACGATAGGGCAGGGGGAGAACCAAGAGACCCAGTACTTC
TRBV5-4	-	-	TRBJ2-7	CASSWGDSSTYEQYF	TGTGCCAGCAGCTGGGGGGACAGCAGCACCTACGAGCAGTACTTC
TRBV7-8	few	TRBD1	TRBJ1-1	CASSLGGDRTDVLNTEAFF	TGTGCCAGCAGCTTGGGGGGGGACAGGACCGATGTCCTGAACACTGAAGCTTTCTTT
TRBV27	-	-	TRBJ2-1	CASSWERAAYNEQFF	TGTGCCAGCAGTTGGGAGAGGGCGGCCTACAATGAGCAGTTCTTC
TRBV7-8	few	-	TRBJ2-1	CASSLAVLRGDNEQFF	TGTGCCAGCAGCTTAGCGGTCCTTAGGGGGGACAATGAGCAGTTCTTC
TRBV11-3	-	-	TRBJ2-5	CAGSPRLAQETQYF	TGTGCCGGCAGCCCTAGACTCGCTCAAGAGACCCAGTACTTC
TRBV27	few	-	TRBJ1-1	CASSAADRVDTEAFF	TGTGCCAGCAGTGCCGCGGACAGAGTTGACACTGAAGCTTTCTTT
TRBV29-1	-	-	TRBJ1-1	CSVPRAGAEAFF	TGCAGCGTGCCCCGTGCGGGAGCTGAAGCTTTCTTT
TRBV7-2	few	-	TRBJ2-7	CASSLDRANYEQYF	TGTGCCAGCAGCTTAGACAGGGCGAACTACGAGCAGTACTTC
TRBV12-3/TRBV12-4	once	TRBD1	TRBJ2-3	CASTQGEVPYF	TGTGCCAGCACACAGGGGGAAGTCCCGTATTTT
TRBV6-2/TRBV6-3	-	-	TRBJ2-2	CASSYVAPNTGELFF	TGTGCCAGCAGTTACGTGGCACCGAACACCGGGGAGCTGTTTTTT
TRBV12-3/TRBV12-4	-	TRBD1	TRBJ1-5	CASSPTGRQNQPQHF	TGTGCCAGCAGCCCGACAGGGAGGCAGAATCAGCCCCAGCATTTT
TRBV7-2	many	TRBD1	TRBJ1-6	CASSRRDRGVSPLHF	TGTGCCAGCAGCCGCCGGGACAGGGGAGTTTCACCCCTCCACTTT